This T cell receptor (beta chain) was recovered during a study of T cell responses to AZD1222 COVID-19 vaccine. Study-level findings and limits: Rises in breadth and depth of Spike-specific TCRs came after two AZD1222 doses. Unmutated variant regions are reportedly the target of nearly half of TCRs that are spike-specific. Possibly, clonal diversity was underestimated; donors were largely white British and included more females.

Assay used: immunoSEQ multiplex PCR; TCRdb lists only in-frame clones, some missing. Among about 200,000 clones listed, approximately 94% were seen once. This CDR3 is 15 amino acids long. Germline CDR1 and CDR2: SGHAT and FQNNGV. A note on this clone: What it binds is unknown. At one end, the junction sequence differs from germline, possibly due to a read error.

This TCR came from an adult in good health. V gene TRBV11-2 combines with J gene TRBJ1-1; 10 bases match TRBD1. The sample here was peripheral blood, taken on day 0 of MenACWY control vaccination. CDR3 nucleotide sequence: TGTGCCAGCAGCTTAGAGTGGACAGGGGGGGTGGACCGGCTCTTT. It translates to CASSLEWTGGVDRLF.